Below, one T cell receptor beta chain is given with its context. This sample was included in a study of blood T cell repertoires in COVID-19. Study overall: Samples came from the United States, Italy and Spain, spanning acute and convalescent COVID-19. From T cells, B-cell-depleted T cells, or PBMCs came the material, which was cDNA or gDNA.

Profiling relied on immunoSEQ multiplex PCR, and the TCRdb table lists in-frame clones only, not all of them. The table lists roughly 180,000 clones, about 88% of them singletons. Seattle participants joined during active infection and were tracked over time. Germline V gene sequence: CDR1 LGHDT, CDR2 YNNKEL (reference sequence). The CDR3 consists of 14 residues. Trimming removed 0 bases from V and 4 bases from J, with 9 bases in between. The clonotype was recovered from a woman between 50 and 59 years old with COVID-19, enrolled during active disease. This sequence joins TRBV3-1 (or the pseudogene TRBV3-2) and TRBJ1-1; D is ambiguous. What was sequenced was peripheral blood. This chain's CDR3 is CASSQEKRGTEAFF. The CDR3 DNA sequence: TGTGCCAGCAGCCAAGAGAAACGAGGCACTGAAGCTTTCTTT.